This is a list of T cell receptor beta chains from one sample in a study of Ad26.COV2.S vaccination and SARS-CoV-2 variants. This table comes from immunoSEQ multiplex PCR, and its TCRdb copy is limited to in-frame clones, with some not included. Of approximately 480,000 clones in the sample, roughly 89% are singletons; the top ten hold about 13%. Sequencing used peripheral blood, obtained in a trial of Ad26.COV2.S vaccine versus placebo. The source is a person between 18 and 65 years old who received the Ad26.COV2.S COVID-19 vaccine or a placebo. Each CDR3 is given with its conserved first and last residue. D genes are given only for firm matches. Some rows have no size entry. The others give once, few or many, or a class for an expanded clone.

once	TRBV6-2/TRBV6-3	TRBJ2-2	TRBD1	TGTGCCAGCAGCAAAACAGGGGGCGCGAACACCGGGGAGCTGTTTTTT	CASSKTGGANTGELFF
NA	TRBV4-1	TRBJ2-1	TRBD2	TGCGCCAGCAGCCCGGCGGGAGGGAGGGTCAATGAGCAGTTCTTC	CASSPAGGRVNEQFF
NA	TRBV4-2	TRBJ2-2	TRBD1	TGTGCCAGCAGCCAAGTGGGACAGGGGACCGGGGAGCTGTTTTTT	CASSQVGQGTGELFF
NA	TRBV7-3	TRBJ2-2	TRBD1	TGTGCCAGCGGGAATCAGGGGGCCGGGGAGCTGTTTTTT	CASGNQGAGELFF
NA	TRBV3-1/TRBV3-2	TRBJ2-1	NA	TGTGCCAGCAGCCTTCGAACTAGCTCCTACAATGAGCAGTTCTTC	CASSLRTSSYNEQFF
NA	TRBV5-1	TRBJ2-5	TRBD2	TGCGCCAGCAGTTGGCGGGAGCGGCAAGAGACCCAGTACTTC	CASSWRERQETQYF
NA	TRBV5-1	TRBJ2-1	NA	TGCGCCAGCAGCTCAGGGTACAATGAGCAGTTCTTC	CASSSGYNEQFF
NA	TRBV6-5	TRBJ2-7	TRBD2	TGTGCCAGCACGGCGGGGGGTACCGCCTACGAGCAGTACTTC	CASTAGGTAYEQYF
NA	TRBV15	TRBJ1-4	NA	TGTGCCACCAGCAGGTCCGGCTACGATGAAAAACTGTTTTTT	CATSRSGYDEKLFF
NA	TRBV4-1	TRBJ2-4	NA	TGCGCCAGCAGCCAACCCAATAAAAACATTCAGTACTTC	CASSQPNKNIQYF
NA	TRBV6-2/TRBV6-3	TRBJ2-7	NA	TGTGCCAGCAGTTTCCCCCGGGACGGAGTATACGAGCAGTACTTC	CASSFPRDGVYEQYF
NA	TRBV30	TRBJ1-1	NA	TGTGCCTGGAGTATAAAGAAGCCGCTAAACACTGAAGCTTTCTTT	CAWSIKKPLNTEAFF
NA	TRBV28	TRBJ1-3	NA	TGTGCCAGCCGGCCCAAGTTCAACCCACGGGACTCTGGAAACACCATATATTTT	CASRPKFNPRDSGNTIYF
NA	TRBV19	TRBJ2-2	NA	TGTGCCAGTAGTATTTGGGGGGTCGGCTCCGGGGAGCTGTTTTTT	CASSIWGVGSGELFF
NA	TRBV28	TRBJ1-1	TRBD1	TGTGCCATCTCACCGGGACAGGTGTCGACTGAAGCTTTCTTT	CAISPGQVSTEAFF
NA	TRBV11-2	TRBJ2-2	TRBD1	TGTGCCAGCACCGACAGGGTGAGCACCGGGGAGCTGTTTTTT	CASTDRVSTGELFF
NA	TRBV11-2	TRBJ2-4	NA	TGTGCCAGCAGCGCCTACAGGGCGGGCGCCACACGGGGAAACATTCAGTACTTC	CASSAYRAGATRGNIQYF
NA	TRBV2	TRBJ2-1	TRBD1	TGTGCCAGCAGTGGGGGACAGTACAATGAGCAGTTCTTC	CASSGGQYNEQFF
NA	TRBV6-2/TRBV6-3	TRBJ2-7	NA	TGTGCCAGCAGCCCCGACATGTTCCTGAGCTCCTACGAGCAGTACTTC	CASSPDMFLSSYEQYF
NA	TRBV5-5	TRBJ1-4	NA	TGTGCCAGCAGACTGACAGCTAGTAATGAAAAACTGTTTTTT	CASRLTASNEKLFF
few	TRBV30	TRBJ1-1	NA	TGTGCCTGGTCTCCCTTTGGCAGTCTATTGAACACTGAAGCTTTCTTT	CAWSPFGSLLNTEAFF
NA	TRBV11-3	TRBJ2-1	TRBD1	TGTGCCAGCAGCCCAGGACAGGGGACGCAGTTCTTC	CASSPGQGTQFF
NA	TRBV10-1	TRBJ2-7	NA	TGCGCCAGCAGTGGGGGGTCGGGGGAAGGCGAGCAGTACTTC	CASSGGSGEGEQYF
few	TRBV18	TRBJ2-7	NA	TGTGCCAGCTCACCACTAGACGCGTCTGGGGGAGACGAGCAGTACTTC	CASSPLDASGGDEQYF
NA	TRBV30	TRBJ2-2	NA	TGTGCCTGCAAGGGGGAGTTTCGGGCCGGGGAGCTGTTTTTT	CACKGEFRAGELFF
NA	TRBV27	TRBJ2-1	TRBD2	TGTGCCAGCAGTCGTGCGGGAGTCTCCTACAATGAGCAGTTCTTC	CASSRAGVSYNEQFF
few	TRBV28	TRBJ2-7	NA	TGTGCCAGCAGGCCGAGGAGACCGGACCCATTAAACTACGAGCAGTACTTC	CASRPRRPDPLNYEQYF
NA	TRBV2	TRBJ2-3	NA	TGTGCCAGCAAAGATAGCACAGATACGCAGTATTTT	CASKDSTDTQYF
once	TRBV18	TRBJ2-2	NA	TGTGCCAGCTCACCACCCGGGGCCAGCCGATGGTCCGGGGAGCTGTTTTTT	CASSPPGASRWSGELFF
once	TRBV19	TRBJ1-5	NA	TGTGCCAGTAGTCCCGTCCGGGGGGCGCGCAATCAGCCCCAGCATTTT	CASSPVRGARNQPQHF
NA	TRBV18	TRBJ2-1	NA	TGTGCCAGCTCACCAGCTAGCTTATCCTACAATGAGCAGTTCTTC	CASSPASLSYNEQFF
NA	TRBV7-8	TRBJ2-1	NA	TGTGCCAGCAGCTTAGCGTTGTTTGGTGAGCAGTTCTTC	CASSLALFGEQFF
NA	TRBV28	TRBJ2-7	NA	TGTGCCAGCACCATTAACGAGGGAATGTACTTC	CASTINEGMYF
NA	TRBV27	TRBJ1-2	NA	TGTGCCAGCAGCCTCCGACCGGATTCCTGGGATGGCTACACCTTC	CASSLRPDSWDGYTF
NA	TRBV30	TRBJ1-2	NA	TGTGCCTTTACCAAGGCCTATGGCTACACCTTC	CAFTKAYGYTF
NA	TRBV7-8	TRBJ2-1	TRBD2	TGTGCCAGCAGCTTTACTAGCGGGGCACCAGCTGAGCAGTTCTTC	CASSFTSGAPAEQFF
once	TRBV5-1	TRBJ1-1	NA	TGCGCCAGCAGCTTGGCCACGTATACTGAAGCTTTCTTT	CASSLATYTEAFF
NA	TRBV7-9	TRBJ2-3	TRBD2	TGTGCCAGCAGCTTAGCGGGACTAGCTACAGATACGCAGTATTTT	CASSLAGLATDTQYF
NA	TRBV7-2	TRBJ1-3	TRBD1	TGTGCCAGCAGCTCCCTTACAGGGGGCGTTGGAAACACCATATATTTT	CASSSLTGGVGNTIYF
NA	TRBV24-1	TRBJ2-2	NA	TGTGCCACCAGTGATTTGCAGGGGACCGCCGGGGAGCTGTTTTTT	CATSDLQGTAGELFF
NA	TRBV28	TRBJ1-1	NA	TGTGCCAGCAGCCGCCTCTGGAACACTGAAGCTTTCTTT	CASSRLWNTEAFF
NA	TRBV19	TRBJ2-3	NA	TGTGCCAGTAGCCTACTAGGTTCCATCTCTGATACGCAGTATTTT	CASSLLGSISDTQYF
NA	TRBV6-2/TRBV6-3	TRBJ2-1	NA	TGTGCCAGCAGTTACTCGATAAGGTCAGGCAGGGACCATGAGCAGTTCTTC	CASSYSIRSGRDHEQFF
NA	TRBV5-5	TRBJ2-2	TRBD1	TGTGCCAGCAGCTTTAGGGGACAGACCCTGACGGGGGAGCTGTTTTTT	CASSFRGQTLTGELFF
NA	TRBV27	TRBJ2-7	TRBD2	TGTGCCAGCAGTTTATCGGGACTAGCTTCCTACGAGCAGTACTTC	CASSLSGLASYEQYF
NA	TRBV27	TRBJ1-2	NA	TGTGCCAGCAGTTTTGGCGGGGGCAGTAGGGGCTACACCTTC	CASSFGGGSRGYTF
NA	TRBV7-3	TRBJ2-5	NA	TGTGCCAGCAGCTCGGCCACGGGGGAGACCCAGTACTTC	CASSSATGETQYF
few	TRBV2	TRBJ2-1	NA	TGTGCCAGCAGTGGACAGGTCGGCAATGAGCAGTTCTTC	CASSGQVGNEQFF
NA	TRBV7-2	TRBJ2-1	NA	TGTGCCAGCAGCTCCCAAGACAGGAAGCCCAATGAGCAGTTCTTC	CASSSQDRKPNEQFF
NA	TRBV11-1	TRBJ2-7	NA	TGTGCCAGCAGCTTGGTGGGTTCTCGAGGGGAGCAGTACTTC	CASSLVGSRGEQYF
NA	TRBV5-1	TRBJ1-3	NA	TGCGCCAGCAGCTTGAAGGGCTCTGGAAACACCATATATTTT	CASSLKGSGNTIYF
NA	TRBV5-4	TRBJ2-7	TRBD1	TGTGCCAGCAGACGACAGGGGGACCACGAGCAGTACTTC	CASRRQGDHEQYF
NA	TRBV5-1	TRBJ1-6	NA	TGCGCCAGCAGTAAAGAGGGGGTTTCACCCCTCCACTTT	CASSKEGVSPLHF
NA	TRBV24-1	TRBJ1-1	NA	TGTGCCACCAGACAACCTGGGAGGACTGAAGCTTTCTTT	CATRQPGRTEAFF
NA	TRBV3-1/TRBV3-2	TRBJ2-7	TRBD2	TGTGCCAGCAGCCCCCCCGGCGGGAGGGGGCGCGAGCAGTACTTC	CASSPPGGRGREQYF